The entry that follows covers one T cell receptor beta chain sequence. The antigen is undetermined. This CDR3 is also generated by other DNA sequences in the sample. Primers included in the PCR were 60 Vbeta and 13 Jbeta primers. This table comes from immunoSEQ multiplex PCR, and its TCRdb copy is limited to in-frame clones, with some not included. This sample's clone table lists about 130,000 clones. These data originate in a study of cytomegalovirus exposure and HLA in healthy donors. Findings of the study overall: Many donors carried some public TCRs, although rarity characterized most TCR sequences. In a later analysis, donors in an Asian-associated ancestry cluster reportedly had fewer N-insertions in productive TCRs than the cohort mean.

From germline, CDR1 is SGDLS and CDR2 YYNGEE. The CDR3 totals 15 residues. With 3 bases removed from V and 0 bases from J, the gap between germline ends came to 10 bases. The TCR was taken from a man younger than 30 in good health and CMV-seronegative. This chain connects TRBV9 to TRBJ1-3, with D possibly TRBD1 on 5 matching bases. Sequenced input: PBMCs. CDR3 in DNA: TGTGCCAGCAGCGGGGGGGGACTCTCTGGAAACACCATATATTTT. It is translated as CASSGGGLSGNTIYF. Variable domain in full (rest from reference TRBV9 and TRBJ1-3): DSGVTQTPKHLITATGQRVTLRCSPRSGDLSVYWYQQSLDQGLQFLIQYYNGEERAKGNILERFSAQQFPDLHSELNLSSLELGDSALYFCASSGGGLSGNTIYFGEGSWLTVV.